This T cell receptor beta chain was documented in a study of human T cells and chemical hapten exposure. From the RACE reads, TCRdb called clonotypes with MiXCR, one entry per CDR3 protein. Here the sample spans over 35,000 distinct CDR3 sequences, 3.7% being singletons. Study-level points and caveats: DPC sensitization left the count of TCRs above 1 in 1000 unchanged.

This CDR3 is built from 15 residues. Germline V gene lookup returns CDR1 LGHNT and CDR2 FRNRAP. Trimming at V came to 5 bases and at J to 4 bases, leaving 7 bases not matched to a gene. This clonotype showed up just a few times. Its antigen remains unknown. Noted time point: healthy volunteer bleed at 6 weeks. The total RNA was obtained from whole blood that was not fractionated. Sequences were obtained from whole blood. This chain uses TRBV12-5 with TRBJ2-5; 10 bases are a match to TRBD1. This clonotype was obtained from a human donor in good health. Some clones in this sample may be carry-over from other donors' samples. In DNA, the CDR3 is TGTGCTAGTGGTATATACGACAGGGGGCGAGAGACCCAGTACTTC. Protein sequence: CASGIYDRGRETQYF.